This is a list of T cell receptor beta chains from one sample in a study of technical replicates of blood from several donors. Some clones are missing from TCRdb's copy, which holds only in-frame ones; the method was immunoSEQ multiplex PCR. This sample has approximately 12,000 clones, with under 95% found just once. Sequencing used PBMCs. All receptors come from a human donor in good health. Both conserved end residues are part of each CDR3. D genes are given only for firm matches. Not every row has a clone size; where given, it reads once, few, many or a size class.

>TRBV29-1|TRBD2|NA
CSVSAGVRYEQYF
>TRBV6-6|TRBD1|NA
CASSMTGAPGYTF
>TRBV4-1|NA|once
CASSQGGWTYQETQYF
>TRBV6-5|NA|NA
CASSLYSGANVLTF
>TRBV18|NA|NA
CASSPGGKAGNEQFF
>TRBV4-1|NA|NA
CASSQDMAGVGETQYF
>TRBV14|NA|NA
CASSPLLAGANVLTF
>TRBV5-6|TRBD1|NA
CASSWTGGTEAFF
>TRBV6-5|NA|NA
CASSSGFGNTIYF
>TRBV5-4|TRBD2|NA
CASSLIGGVRSYEQYF
>TRBV6-5|NA|NA
CASSGASGANVLTF
>TRBV25-1|NA|NA
CAAEGGNTGELFF
>TRBV30|NA|NA
CAWTSDHNEQFF
>TRBV11-2|TRBD1|NA
CASSPWTGGHSSGNTIYF
>TRBV5-1|TRBD1|NA
CASSGGQGIEQYF
>TRBV29-1|NA|NA
CSGRTLPYTEAFF
>TRBV5-1|TRBD2|NA
CASRWTGTSPTDTQYF
>TRBV7-9|TRBD1|once
CASSSRGQGNTEAFF